This T cell receptor beta chain came from a study of cytomegalovirus exposure and HLA in healthy donors. As concerns this clone: Antigen specificity is unknown.

Trimming at V came to 6 bases and at J to 7 bases, leaving 14 bases not matched to a gene. Per the germline V gene, CDR1 is SNHLY and CDR2 is FYNNEI. The CDR3 is made up of 16 amino acids. Study-level results: Another analysis was done later, and it associated 15,000 to 20,000 TCR beta sequences with HLA alleles at 0.05 false discovery rate. TRBV6-2, TRBV6-3 and some other V segments were unresolvable in 87-base-pair reads. In an earlier analysis, most TCR beta V segments were productive about 87% or about 30% of the time.

This PCR relied on a set of 60 Vbeta primers and 13 Jbeta primers. The assay was immunoSEQ multiplex PCR, and TCRdb's table has in-frame clones only and misses some. The sample yields approximately 240,000 clones, about four fifths seen once. The chain has TRBV2 and TRBJ1-5, with TRBD1 identical over 8 bases. The sequence was obtained from a woman aged 40 to 50 in good health and CMV-seropositive. The sample consisted of PBMCs. The CDR3 nucleotides are TGTGCCAGCAGAAGGAGGACCGGGACAGGCCAACAGCCCCAGCATTTT. It codes for CASRRRTGTGQQPQHF.